Listed below are T cell receptor beta chains from one sample, sequenced in a study of T-cell reconstitution after alpha-beta-depleted transplantation in children. From the PCR reads, TCRdb called clonotypes with MiXCR, one entry per CDR3 protein. The data show 530,000 or so distinct CDR3 sequences, with about a quarter seen just once and under 45% held by the top ten. The sequences come from PBMCs, collected before TCRalphabeta/CD19-depleted stem cell transplant. The source is a boy under two years old with Wiskott-Aldrich syndrome, due to receive a stem cell transplant. Both conserved end residues are part of each CDR3. A D gene is named only where the DNA matches it firmly. The size entry is marked missing in some rows and otherwise reads once, few, many or a size class.

>TRBV2|-|TRBJ1-1|-
TGTGCCGGTCGGACGAACACTGAAGCTTTCTTT
CAGRTNTEAFF
>TRBV11-2|few|TRBJ1-1|-
TGTGCCAGCAGCTTAGATAGGTTGGCCGCTGAAGCTTTCTTT
CASSLDRLAAEAFF
>TRBV5-1|-|TRBJ2-2|TRBD1
TGCGCCAGCAGCCGGGGACAGGGGATTCCAGCGGACTACACCGGGGAGCTGTTTTTT
CASSRGQGIPADYTGELFF
>TRBV5-1|-|TRBJ2-5|TRBD1
TGCGCCAGCAGCGACGGACAGGGGGCGATCCAAGAGACCCAGTACTTC
CASSDGQGAIQETQYF
>TRBV5-1|few|TRBJ1-2|-
TGCGCCAGCACCCCGGGCAGGGATCTTGGCTACACCTTC
CASTPGRDLGYTF
>TRBV7-6|-|TRBJ2-1|-
TGTGCCAGCAGCTACTCGGGACCAACCAATGAGCAGTTCTTC
CASSYSGPTNEQFF
>TRBV5-1|few|TRBJ2-1|-
TGCGCCAGCAGCTTTGACCACAATGAGCAGTTCTTC
CASSFDHNEQFF
>TRBV5-6|-|TRBJ2-2|TRBD1
TGTGCCAGCAGCTTTACGCTCTGGGACAGGGGGAATTTCGGGGAGCTGTTTTTT
CASSFTLWDRGNFGELFF
>TRBV10-2|-|TRBJ1-2|-
TGCGCCAGCAGTGAGTCTGCGGGAAGCTATGGCTACACCTTC
CASSESAGSYGYTF
>TRBV6-5|-|TRBJ2-1|TRBD1
TGTGCCAGCAGTTCCGACAGGGAATTACGATCCTACAATGAGCAGTTCTTC
CASSSDRELRSYNEQFF
>TRBV5-6|once|TRBJ2-2|-
TGTGCCAGCAGCGGAGGGACTTACACCGGGGAGCTGTTTTTT
CASSGGTYTGELFF
>TRBV12-3/TRBV12-4|-|TRBJ2-1|TRBD2
TGTGCCAGCAGCAATTTTCTCAGCGGGATAAGGAATGAGCAGTTCTTC
CASSNFLSGIRNEQFF
>TRBV24-1|-|TRBJ1-5|-
TGTGCCACCATTCAAATCCGGGATCATAGCAATCAGCCCCAGCATTTT
CATIQIRDHSNQPQHF
>TRBV24-1|-|TRBJ2-5|-
TGTGCCACCAGTGATGGGTTTACGGGTGAAGAGACCCAGTACTTC
CATSDGFTGEETQYF